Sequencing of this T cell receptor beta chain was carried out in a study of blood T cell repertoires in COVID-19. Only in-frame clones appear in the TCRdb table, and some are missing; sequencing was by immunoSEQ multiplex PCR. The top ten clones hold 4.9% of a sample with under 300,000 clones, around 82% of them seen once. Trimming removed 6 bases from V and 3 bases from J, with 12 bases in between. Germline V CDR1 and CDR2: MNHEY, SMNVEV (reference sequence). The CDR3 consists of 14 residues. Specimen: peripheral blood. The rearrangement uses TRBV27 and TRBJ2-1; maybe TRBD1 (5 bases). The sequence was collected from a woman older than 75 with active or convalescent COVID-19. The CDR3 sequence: CASSPGRGYNEQFF. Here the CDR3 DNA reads TGTGCCAGCAGCCCTGGAAGGGGCTACAATGAGCAGTTCTTC.